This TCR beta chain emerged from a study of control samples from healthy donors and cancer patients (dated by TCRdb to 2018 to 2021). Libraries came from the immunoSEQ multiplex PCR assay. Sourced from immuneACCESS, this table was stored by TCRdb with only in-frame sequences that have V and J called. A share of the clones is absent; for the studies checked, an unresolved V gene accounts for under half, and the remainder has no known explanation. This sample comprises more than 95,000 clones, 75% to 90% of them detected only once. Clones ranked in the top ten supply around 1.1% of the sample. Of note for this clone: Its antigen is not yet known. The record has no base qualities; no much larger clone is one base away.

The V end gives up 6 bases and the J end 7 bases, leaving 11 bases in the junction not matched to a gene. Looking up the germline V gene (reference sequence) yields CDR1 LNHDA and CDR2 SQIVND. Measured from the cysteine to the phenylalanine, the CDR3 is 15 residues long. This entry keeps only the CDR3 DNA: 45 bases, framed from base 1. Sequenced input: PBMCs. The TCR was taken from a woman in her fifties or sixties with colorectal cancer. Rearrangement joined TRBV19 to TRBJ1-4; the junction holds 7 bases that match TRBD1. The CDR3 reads CASRLRRDRSEKLFF. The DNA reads TGTGCCAGTAGACTGCGCCGGGACAGAAGTGAAAAACTGTTTTTT.